These 5 T cell receptor beta chains share one sample of origin, sequenced in a study of response to subunit inactivated influenza vaccine. TCRdb re-derived calls from the RT-PCR reads in MiXCR, one entry per CDR3 protein. In the table there are around 850,000 distinct CDR3 sequences, less than 20% of which are singletons. The starting material was PBMCs from blood, obtained about 5 days after vaccination. Receptor source: a man aged 45-65 years who received an inactivated influenza vaccine.

This clonotype was detected many times. This rearrangement joins TRBV20-1 to TRBJ1-2; D is undetermined. The CDR3 consists of 15 residues. With 6 bases removed from V and 2 bases from J, the gap between germline ends came to 19 bases. Germline CDR1 and CDR2: DFQATT and SNEGSKA (reference sequence). In DNA, the CDR3 is TGCAGTGCCCTCGTCGGACGAGGACCAAACTATGGCTACACCTTC. Translating it yields CSALVGRGPNYGYTF.

The gene calls are TRBV5-1 and TRBJ2-3; 7 positions agree with TRBD2. The V gene end was trimmed by 0 bases and the J gene end by 4 bases; junction bases not matched to a gene: 8. The CDR3 is 16 amino acids. The germline CDR1 and CDR2 sequences are SGHRS and YFSETQ. CDR3 nucleotides: TGCGCCAGCAGCTTGGTGGGTAGCGGGTCGTCAGATACGCAGTATTTT. Translated: CASSLVGSGSSDTQYF.

The sample holds many counts of this clonotype. J is TRBJ2-1 and V is TRBV30; possibly TRBD1 for D (6 bases). Germline V CDR1 and CDR2: GTSNPN, SVGIG (reference sequence). The CDR3 is 15 amino acids. The V end was cut by 1 base, the J end by 6 bases, with 16 bases between. In DNA, the CDR3 is TGTGCCTGGAGTGAGGCCGGGACACGCCTCAATGAGCAGTTCTTC. This translates into CAWSEAGTRLNEQFF.

The V gene is TRBV12-3 or TRBV12-4, the J gene TRBJ2-2; 8 nucleotides align to TRBD1. The CDR3 is made up of 14 amino acids. Trimming took 6 bases from V and 5 from J; bases not matched to a gene: 5. CDR3 in DNA: TGTGCCAGCAGGACAGGGGTTAAAACCGGGGAGCTGTTTTTT. Encoded protein: CASRTGVKTGELFF.

This chain links TRBV20-1 with TRBJ1-2; possible D gene TRBD1, 5 bases. Trimming took off 6 bases at V and 1 base at J, with 9 bases between the two ends. Germline CDR1 DFQATT, CDR2 SNEGSKA (reference sequence). This CDR3 has 12 residues. The CDR3 bases are TGCAGTGCCGGGGACGTTAACTATGGCTACACCTTC. Protein sequence: CSAGDVNYGYTF.